These 22 T cell receptor beta chains were sequenced from one sample in a study of blood T cells in healthy people across ages. With a J-beta primer mix and a sample-barcoded 5' primer, a second PCR ran about 7 to 12 cycles. TCRdb reprocessed the 5' RACE reads via MiXCR and lists one record per CDR3 protein. Among 1.8 million or so distinct CDR3 sequences, 39% were seen once, and the ten largest hold 23%. Source material: blood. The origin of the receptors is a human donor in good health.

In this sample, this clonotype turned up a few times. The genes are TRBV7-9 and TRBJ2-1; no reliable D call. The V end was cut by 9 bases, the J end by 2 bases, with 8 bases between. This CDR3 contains 12 residues. Germline lookup yields CDR1 SEHNR and CDR2 FQNEAQ (reference sequence). The CDR3 DNA is TGTGCCAGTGGGGATACCTACAATGAGCAGTTCTTC. Its translation: CASGDTYNEQFF.

The chain is built from TRBV4-1 and TRBJ1-2, with 10 bases aligning to TRBD1. Trimming at V came to 0 bases and at J to 0 bases, leaving 7 bases not matched to a gene. There are 18 residues in the CDR3. Per the germline V gene, CDR1 is MGHRA and CDR2 is YSYEKL. CDR3 nucleotides: TGCGCCAGCAGCCAAGATCGGGACAGGGGCCCCCCTAACTATGGCTACACCTTC. This codes for CASSQDRDRGPPNYGYTF.

V gene TRBV6-6 combines with J gene TRBJ2-1, with no clear D. From germline, CDR1 is MNHNY and CDR2 SVGAGI (reference sequence). The CDR3 runs 13 residues. V lost 5 bases to trimming and J lost 8 bases, with 13 bases between them. CDR3 sequence (DNA): TGTGCCAGCAGTCACCAGCTCGACCATGAGCAGTTCTTC. This sequence encodes CASSHQLDHEQFF.

This clonotype was seen only a few times. This chain uses TRBV2 with TRBJ1-6; tentatively, D is TRBD1 (5 bases). The germline V gene encodes CDR1 SNHLY and CDR2 FYNNEI. CDR3 length equals 14 residues. Trimming removed 2 bases at V and 9 bases at J, with 11 bases between. The CDR3 bases are TGTGCCAGCAGTGAACTGGGACGGAGTTCACCCCTCCACTTT. Protein product: CASSELGRSSPLHF.

This clonotype was seen more than once but under ten times. The chain couples TRBV29-1 to TRBJ2-7, with 7 bases fitting TRBD1. Germline CDR1 reads SQVTM; CDR2 reads ANQGSEA. The V segment lost 5 bases and the J segment 2 bases; nucleotides outside the gene matches: 12. The CDR3 totals 15 residues. The CDR3 is CSVMGLGDSPYEQYF. CDR3 nucleotide sequence: TGCAGCGTTATGGGGTTGGGGGACAGCCCCTACGAGCAGTACTTC.

A few counts support this clonotype. The chain couples TRBV4-1 to TRBJ1-6, with D unresolved. CDR1 is MGHRA, CDR2 YSYEKL, per germline. The V end was cut by 1 base, the J end by 8 bases, with 21 bases between. CDR3 length equals 18 residues. DNA of the CDR3: TGCGCCAGCAGCCAAGTCTTCTCTCCACAGCGCACGTATTCACCCCTCCACTTT. Translation gives CASSQVFSPQRTYSPLHF.

V usage is TRBV4-3 and J usage is TRBJ2-7, with D uncertain. The germline gives CDR1 LGHNA, CDR2 YSLEER. V gave up 0 bases and J gave up 4 bases, with 10 bases separating them. The CDR3 length is 14 residues. CDR3 nucleotide sequence: TGCGCCAGCAGCCAAGATGTCTCAGCTTACGAGCAGTACTTC. Translating it yields CASSQDVSAYEQYF.

This clonotype was seen more than once but under ten times. This sequence joins TRBV28 and TRBJ1-2; D remains unclear. Germline V gene lookup returns CDR1 MDHEN and CDR2 SYDVKM. Trimming took 1 base from V and 5 from J, leaving 14 bases between them. This CDR3 comprises 15 residues. The CDR3 is CASSLYFSGLYGYTF. The CDR3 DNA follows: TGTGCCAGCAGTTTATATTTCTCGGGTTTATATGGCTACACCTTC.

The DNA of the CDR3 is TGTGCCAGCAGAAACGACAGGGGCGAGCACAATGAGCAGTTCTTC. Translated: CASRNDRGEHNEQFF. The rearrangement uses TRBV6-2 or TRBV6-3 and TRBJ2-1; 8 bases match TRBD1. CDR1 is MNHEY, CDR2 SVGEGT, per germline. CDR3 length: 15 residues. V was clipped by 6 bases and J by 5 bases; unmatched bases: 9.

The chain joins TRBV28 to TRBJ2-3; TRBD1 matches 7 bases. This CDR3 comprises 17 residues. V was pared by 5 bases and J by 2 bases, with 13 bases of the junction left unmatched. Germline V CDR1 and CDR2: MDHEN, SYDVKM. The CDR3 here is CASSPALTGRSTDTQYF. CDR3 DNA sequence: TGTGCCAGCAGTCCCGCCTTGACAGGGAGATCCACAGATACGCAGTATTTT.

The chain uses TRBV20-1 and TRBJ2-2, with TRBD2 matching over 7 bases. J gave up 8 bases and V 6 bases, and 9 bases lay outside the gene matches. The V gene's germline CDR1 is DFQATT and CDR2 SNEGSKA (reference sequence). The CDR3 runs 13 residues. CDR3 in amino acids: CSAPTRGRGELFF. The CDR3 DNA sequence: TGCAGTGCCCCCACGCGGGGGAGGGGGGAGCTGTTTTTT.

This clonotype has a handful of counts. V gene TRBV20-1 combines with J gene TRBJ2-6; D perhaps matches TRBD1 (7 bases). V was pared by 3 bases and J by 0 bases, with 12 bases between. This CDR3 is 16 amino acids long. The V gene's germline CDR1 is DFQATT and CDR2 SNEGSKA (reference sequence). The CDR3 region has the DNA TGCAGTGCTAGGACGGAGGGGGCCTCTGGGGCCAACGTCCTGACTTTC. This translates into CSARTEGASGANVLTF.

As for this clonotype: At one boundary the junction diverges from the germline segment, which might be a read error. This chain connects TRBV20-1 to TRBJ1-1; no definite D call. Germline values: CDR1 DFQATT, CDR2 SNEGSKA (reference sequence). This CDR3 is built from 14 residues. CDR3 DNA sequence: TGCAGTGCCAGAGGTCCCTTCGGTAACACTGAAACTTTCTTT. This gives the protein CSARGPFGNTETFF.

The rearrangement links TRBV29-1 to TRBJ1-2; 8 bases match TRBD1. This CDR3 is built from 13 residues. The V and J ends lost 7 bases and 7 bases, in that order; junction bases with no gene match: 11. Per the germline V gene, CDR1 is SQVTM and CDR2 is ANQGSEA. The CDR3 DNA reads TGCAGCGCTGGGGTTCAGGGGGCGCTTGGCTACACCTTC. Translated, it gives CSAGVQGALGYTF.

The table lists this clonotype with a few counts. The V call is TRBV27, the J call TRBJ2-3; TRBD2 agrees at 11 bases. Per the germline V gene, CDR1 is MNHEY and CDR2 is SMNVEV (reference sequence). The CDR3 is 17 amino acids. V was pared by 5 bases and J by 2 bases, with 9 bases of the junction left unmatched. The CDR3 sequence is CASSTLLAGANTDTQYF. The CDR3 DNA sequence: TGTGCCAGCAGTACCTTACTAGCGGGGGCTAACACAGATACGCAGTATTTT.

This clonotype was recorded a few times. The chain is built from TRBV5-6 and TRBJ2-1, with unresolved D. The CDR3 is made up of 15 amino acids. V was pared by 4 bases and J by 5 bases, with 16 bases between. Germline values: CDR1 SGHDT, CDR2 YYEEEE. The CDR3, as DNA: TGTGCCAGCAGCGCGGCCCTGAGCTTCAACAATGAGCAGTTCTTC. Its protein is CASSAALSFNNEQFF.

V is TRBV20-1 and J is TRBJ2-7; 14 bases map to TRBD2. Judging by the DNA end, TRBJ2-5 fits better; the J call may be wrong. Germline V lookup: CDR1 DFQATT, CDR2 SNEGSKA (reference sequence). This CDR3 has 16 amino acids. The CDR3 DNA sequence: TGCAGTGCTAGAGACCCCAGGACTAGCGGGGGGGAGACCCAGTACTTC. Its protein product is CSARDPRTSGGETQYF.

This chain joins TRBV29-1 and TRBJ2-7; tentative D call: TRBD1 (6 bases). The germline gives CDR1 SQVTM, CDR2 ANQGSEA. The CDR3 extends over 14 amino acids. V lost 6 bases and J lost 0, with 15 bases in between. The CDR3 spells CSVEIQGSSYEQYF. The CDR3 DNA sequence: TGCAGCGTGGAAATACAGGGAAGCTCCTACGAGCAGTACTTC.

This clonotype was detected once. V gene TRBV7-8 combines with J gene TRBJ2-1; unclear D gene. Trimming removed 0 bases from V and 10 bases from J, with 13 bases in between. Per the germline V gene, CDR1 is SGHVS and CDR2 is FQNEAQ. This CDR3 region has 14 residues. In nucleotides, the CDR3 is TGTGCCAGCAGCTTAGCTAACACGTACTACGAGCAGTTCTTC. It translates to CASSLANTYYEQFF.

This clonotype was detected many times. The genes are TRBV12-3 or TRBV12-4 and TRBJ1-2; 7 bases are shared with TRBD1. The V gene end was trimmed by 7 bases and the J gene end by 6 bases; junction bases not matched to a gene: 2. The CDR3 length is 11 residues. CDR3 region: CASIGGDGYTF. Written as DNA, the CDR3 is TGTGCCAGCATAGGGGGCGATGGCTACACCTTC.

V is TRBV4-1 and J is TRBJ1-2; TRBD1 matches at 7 bases. There are 16 residues in the CDR3. The V and J ends lost 0 bases and 4 bases, in that order; junction bases with no gene match: 8. Germline CDR1 MGHRA, CDR2 YSYEKL. In DNA, the CDR3 is TGCGCCAGCAGCCAAGAAGTCGGACAGGCGATCTATGGCTACACCTTC. It is translated as CASSQEVGQAIYGYTF.

V and J are TRBV11-2 and TRBJ2-7, with 7 bases lining up with TRBD1. The CDR3 has 14 amino acids. V lost 1 base to trimming and J lost 4 bases; unmatched junction nucleotides: 4. The germline V gene has CDR1 SGHAT and CDR2 FQNNGV. The CDR3 reads CASSLVSDRYEQYF. The CDR3, as DNA: TGTGCCAGCAGCTTAGTATCGGACAGGTACGAGCAGTACTTC.